A single sample gave rise to the 8 T cell receptor beta chains below, sequenced in a study of metastatic and nonmetastatic thyroid tumors. Through MiXCR, TCRdb re-clonotyped the PCR reads. The sample yields approximately 69,000 clones, around 14% seen once. Among the patients, none had received any treatment before thyroid surgery. Specimen: blood. The receptor source for this set is a male donor with papillary thyroid cancer or a benign thyroid nodule (not recorded which). Some clones in this sample may be carry-over from other donors' samples.

At least ten counts were recorded for this clone. The CDR3 spells CSAREHRDLSNQPQHF. CDR3 in DNA: TGCAGTGCTAGAGAGCACAGGGACTTGAGCAATCAGCCCCAGCATTTT. The chain recombines TRBV20-1 with TRBJ1-5; weak D call: TRBD1 (6 bases). The CDR3 spans 16 residues. The ends were cut back, 0 bases at V and 1 base at J, with 13 bases in the middle. Germline CDR1 reads DFQATT; CDR2 reads SNEGSKA (reference sequence).

In this sample, this clone turned up many times. The V and J genes are TRBV19 and TRBJ2-5; D uncertain. This CDR3 is 14 amino acids long. V was trimmed by 1 base and J by 3 bases, leaving 9 bases between them. Germline V gives CDR1 LNHDA, CDR2 SQIVND (reference sequence). The CDR3: CASSIVAEKETQYF. The DNA of the CDR3 is TGTGCCAGTAGTATAGTGGCAGAAAAAGAGACCCAGTACTTC.

This clone came up many times. The chain couples TRBV9 to TRBJ1-6, with a possible D match to TRBD1 (6 bases). Germline V gene lookup returns CDR1 SGDLS and CDR2 YYNGEE. The V gene lost 0 bases and the J gene lost 7 bases, with 17 bases spanning the gap. This CDR3 is built from 17 residues. The CDR3 protein is CASSVALSGQGNSPLHF. The CDR3 DNA reads as TGTGCCAGCAGCGTAGCCCTCTCGGGGCAGGGGAATTCACCCCTCCACTTT.

Remarks on this clone: One base away lies a much larger clone, so this may be a sequencing read error. The chain links TRBV7-2 to TRBJ2-3; no reliable D call. The germline CDR1 and CDR2 sequences are SGHTA and FQGNSA. This CDR3 contains 12 residues. CDR3 DNA sequence: TGTGCCAGCACCTTAAAAGCAGATACGCAGTATTTT. It specifies CASTLKADTQYF.

This clone has a count of ten or more. The chain combines TRBV12-3 or TRBV12-4 with TRBJ2-4; D is undetermined. The V end lost 5 bases, the J end lost 0 bases, and 8 bases lay between the germline ends. This CDR3 has 14 amino acids. The CDR3 coding sequence is TGTGCCAGCAGTCCAAGATTAGCCAAAAACATTCAGTACTTC. Its protein product is CASSPRLAKNIQYF.

This clone was seen repeatedly, ten times or more. The genes are TRBV20-1 and TRBJ1-2; TRBD1 might be the D (5 bases). CDR1 DFQATT and CDR2 SNEGSKA come from the germline V gene (reference sequence). The CDR3 spans 14 residues. The germline V and J ends were trimmed by 1 base and 4 bases, with 13 bases remaining between them. CDR3 in amino acids: CSARVRESGYGYTF. The CDR3 DNA reads as TGCAGTGCTAGAGTCAGGGAATCGGGCTATGGCTACACCTTC.

This clone was seen at least ten times. The rearrangement joins TRBV6-1 to TRBJ2-7, with TRBD2 matching 7 bases. This CDR3 region has 15 residues. V was pared by 6 bases and J by 2 bases, with 10 bases of the junction left unmatched. The V gene's germline CDR1 is MNHNS and CDR2 SASEGT. The CDR3: CASSIAPSGTYEQYV. As DNA, the CDR3 is TGTGCCAGCAGCATAGCCCCTAGCGGCACCTACGAGCAGTACGTC.

J is TRBJ1-5 and V is TRBV6-5; no definite D call. V was shortened by 4 bases and J by 7 bases, with 11 bases between the two germline ends. CDR1 is MNHEY and CDR2 is SVGAGI in the germline V gene. This CDR3 comprises 13 residues. CDR3 nucleotides: TGTGCCAGCAGTTCCCACTTCGAGCAGCCCCAGCATTTT. This encodes CASSSHFEQPQHF.